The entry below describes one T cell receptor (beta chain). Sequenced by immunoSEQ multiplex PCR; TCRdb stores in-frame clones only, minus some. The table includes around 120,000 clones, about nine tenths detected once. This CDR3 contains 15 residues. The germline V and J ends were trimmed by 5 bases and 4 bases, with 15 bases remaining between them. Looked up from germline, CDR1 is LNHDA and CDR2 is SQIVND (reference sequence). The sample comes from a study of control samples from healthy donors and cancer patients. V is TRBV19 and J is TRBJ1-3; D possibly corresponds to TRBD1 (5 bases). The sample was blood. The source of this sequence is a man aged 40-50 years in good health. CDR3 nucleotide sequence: TGTGCCAGTAGTTCATCAGCGGGACGCGGAAACACCATATATTTT. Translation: CASSSSAGRGNTIYF.